Below are 6 T cell receptor beta chains sequenced from a single sample in a study of T-cell reconstitution after alpha-beta-depleted transplantation in children. Unique molecular identifiers were incorporated when the TCRbeta library was constructed. TCRdb processed the PCR reads anew with MiXCR; each CDR3 protein has one entry. The table shows about 420,000 distinct CDR3 sequences, with under 20% occurring only once. The input for sequencing was PBMCs, mostly from graft donor cells, taken 360 days after TCRalphabeta/CD19-depleted stem cell transplant. Source of these receptors: a boy in the first two years of life who had a stem cell transplant for Wiskott-Aldrich syndrome, so the T cells may come from the graft donor.

This clonotype showed up just a few times. The chain uses TRBV12-3 or TRBV12-4 and TRBJ2-1; TRBD2 matches 9 bases. The CDR3 extends over 14 amino acids. V was pared by 5 bases and J by 3 bases, with 2 bases of the junction left unmatched. The DNA of the CDR3 is TGTGCCAGCAGTGGGACTAGCCGCTACAATGAGCAGTTCTTC. Translating gives CASSGTSRYNEQFF.

This clonotype was seen only a few times. V and J are TRBV4-3 and TRBJ2-1, with 7 positions matching TRBD2. The V and J ends lost 1 base and 1 base, in that order; junction bases with no gene match: 1. The CDR3 contains 15 residues. Germline lookup yields CDR1 LGHNA and CDR2 YSLEER. The CDR3 region is CASSQGGRSYNEQFF. The CDR3 DNA follows: TGCGCCAGCAGCCAAGGCGGGAGATCCTACAATGAGCAGTTCTTC.

The rearrangement links TRBV5-1 to TRBJ2-7; D is perhaps TRBD1 (5 bases). CDR3 length: 15 amino acids. CDR1 is SGHRS, CDR2 YFSETQ, per germline. The V gene lost 1 base and the J gene lost 2 bases, with 13 bases spanning the gap. The CDR3 region is CASSLLGHSAYEQYF. CDR3 bases: TGCGCCAGCAGCTTGTTAGGACACTCAGCCTACGAGCAGTACTTC.

The rearrangement joins TRBV28 to TRBJ2-1, with D uncertain. CDR3 length: 16 residues. Trimming removed 2 bases at V and 0 bases at J, with 11 bases between. CDR1 and CDR2 (germline): MDHEN, SYDVKM. Here the CDR3 DNA reads TGTGCCAGCAGTTTACGCACGGGTATCTCCTACAATGAGCAGTTCTTC. This sequence encodes CASSLRTGISYNEQFF.

A word on this clonotype: It may be a read error: a sequence one base away is much more abundant. The gene calls are TRBV12-3 or TRBV12-4 and TRBJ2-1, with 8 positions matching TRBD2. The V and J ends lost 5 bases and 3 bases, in that order; junction bases with no gene match: 9. The CDR3 loop spans 16 amino acids. Written as DNA, the CDR3 is TGTGCCAGCAGTACACCTGGACTAGCTTTCTACAATGAGCAGTTCTTC. Translation: CASSTPGLAFYNEQFF.

There are a few counts of this clonotype. The chain recombines TRBV7-9 with TRBJ2-5; D ambiguous. This CDR3 is 15 amino acids long. The ends were cut back, 8 bases at V and 1 base at J, with 17 bases in the middle. Germline CDR1 SEHNR, CDR2 FQNEAQ (reference sequence). CDR3 coding DNA: TGTGCCAGCCACCCATTAACAGAGCCCCAAGAGACCCAGTACTTC. This gives the protein CASHPLTEPQETQYF.